This T cell receptor beta chain was obtained from a study of shared clonotypes between healthy human individuals (dated by TCRdb to 2018 to 2020). Regarding the study in general: The cohort included three men and a couple of women between 18 and 49 years of age. For each donor, CD4 naive and CD4 memory were each given three plates, CD8 naive was given two plates, and CD8 memory was given one plate. Blood TCR repertoires of several healthy adults were deeply sequenced to estimate repertoire size and the extent of clonotype sharing between individuals. Different laboratories and diverse techniques were used to prepare libraries and sequence TCR repertoires, to increase sequencing depth and limit assay-specific biases. Between about 0.8 and 9 billion PBMCs per donor were obtained by leukapheresis. General study outcomes and caveats: Rarefaction of sorted-subset datasets indicated incomplete sequencing despite the large sequencing depth. Based on pairwise subsampling, the degree of clonotype sharing among donors was expected to be affected by sequencing depth. The genetic and exposure-history diversity represented was limited by the small number of donors. Compared with non-shared clonotypes, the clonotypes found in all four sorted-subset donors had higher generation probabilities. Across several donors, around 5% of naive CD4, 3% to 4% of naive CD8, 2% to 2.5% of memory CD4, and approximately 0.4% of memory CD8 clonotypes were shared. Only blood was sampled, and tissue TCR repertoires likely differ from those in blood. Naive subsets generally had larger estimated clonotype richness than memory subsets.

V is pruned by 4 bases and J by 1 base, leaving 3 bases of the junction without a gene match. The germline V gene encodes CDR1 PRHDT and CDR2 FYEKMQ (reference sequence). Reading from cysteine to phenylalanine, the CDR3 counts 15 amino acids. Kept here is only the CDR3 DNA, which spans 45 bases and is read in frame from base 1. Using the deep immunoSEQ assay, multiplex PCR amplified TCR CDR3 regions from genomic DNA. Genomic DNA extracted from each cell subset was distributed evenly over all wells of several immunoSEQ 96-well plates, and each plate served as one replicate. For sorted subsets, each replicate PCR was loaded with roughly 0.2 ug genomic DNA, equivalent to approximately 27,000 T cell genomes. Purified libraries were quantified with a Qubit 3.0 fluorometer, sized on a Bioanalyzer 2100, and re-quantified with the KAPA Library Quantification kit. A separate single-read 150-cycle Illumina NextSeq 550 flow cell was used to sequence each immunoSEQ 96-well plate. In the source study's methods: Because the immunoSEQ output held only junctional sequences and lacked quality scores, the filtering could not match the filtering applied to full-length reads. To assign V/J genes and CDR3, sequences were annotated using PyIR, a Python wrapper for IgBLAST v1.9, with IMGT germline references. Reads were filtered out if the reads had weak V/J assignments (E-value above 1e-6), no CDR3, stop codons, out-of-frame junctions, or ambiguous translated residues. V3J clonotypes were defined as sequences sharing an identical inferred V gene, J gene, and CDR3 amino acid sequence. The percentage overlap between two repertoires was calculated by dividing the number of shared unique clonotypes by the size of the smaller repertoire. Three approaches were used to assess repertoire richness: RTK rarefaction, the Chao1 estimator, and Recon v2.1 estimates of unobserved clonotypes. Generation probabilities for all TCRbeta clonotypes obtained by the gDNA method from a few donors were computed using OLGA. As stored in TCRdb, this immuneACCESS dataset retains in-frame rearrangements with V and J assigned. A fraction of the clones does not appear; measured against another copy, unresolved V genes explain less than half of the discrepancy, and the remainder lacks a known reason. D and trimming come from the DNA, and the V and J calls and clone size come from that table. Recorded for this sample are roughly 2,000,000 clones; 85% to 95% of them occurred a single time. About 1.6% of the sample lies in the top ten.

CD8 naive samples were CD45RO-negative cells positively selected for CCR7, giving a CD45RA+CCR7+ population that excluded TemRA cells. The donors were healthy, HIV-negative adults who had no recently reported acute infections or vaccinations. Only Caucasian adults living in Nashville, Tennessee, USA were represented among the donors. Blood was obtained by leukapheresis, after which PBMCs were separated by Ficoll-Histopaque density gradient centrifugation and cryopreserved in liquid nitrogen vapor phase. Analytical flow cytometry was used to check the purity and quantity of each magnetically sorted T cell population. Genomic DNA was isolated from each sorted fraction and quantified by UV absorbance on a Nanodrop 2000c. Regarding this clone: Its antigen target is currently unknown. No clone much larger than this one lies a single base away; base qualities are absent.

The rearrangement joined TRBV13 to TRBJ2-3, with 9 central nucleotides matching TRBD2. What was sequenced was naive CD8+ T cells from PBMCs. What the cell subset or site label conveys for this sample: CD45RA+CCR7+. The source is a man aged 18 to 30 in good health. Some clones in this sample may be carry-over from other donors' samples. CDR3 reads: CASSSVAGGTDTQYF. The DNA sequence is given as TGTGCCAGCAGCTCCGTAGCGGGAGGCACAGATACGCAGTATTTT. Here the CDR3 is joined to the reference TRBV13 and TRBJ2-3 genes, and the full variable domain is: AAGVIQSPRHLIKEKRETATLKCYPIPRHDTVYWYQQGPGQDPQFLISFYEKMQSDKGSIPDRFSAQQFSDYHSELNMSSLELGDSALYFCASSSVAGGTDTQYFGPGTRLTVL.